This T cell receptor (beta chain) comes out of a study of blood T cell repertoires in COVID-19. Study-level information: Donors in the United States, Italy and Spain gave samples during acute or convalescent COVID-19.

Seattle participants joined during active infection and were tracked over time. CDR1 and CDR2 from the germline V gene are LNHDA and SQIVND (reference sequence). The CDR3 has 12 amino acids. V was clipped by 3 bases and J by 7 bases, with 7 bases between them. Original processing methods: Reference gene primer amplification gave estimated nucleated cell counts. Clones were read by immunoSEQ multiplex PCR, and TCRdb kept only the in-frame ones, dropping some. V and J calls and clone size are as listed in that table; D and trimming were resolved from the DNA. The table includes 45,000 to 60,000 clones, roughly four fifths detected once.

The sample taken for sequencing was peripheral blood. The source is a man older than 75 with COVID-19, enrolled during active disease. V and J are TRBV19 and TRBJ2-1; no reliable D call. The CDR3 loop reads CASSIRLNEQFF. The CDR3 DNA follows: TGTGCCAGTAGTATCCGTCTTAATGAGCAGTTCTTC.